This record concerns one T cell receptor (beta chain) sequence. The sample belongs to a study of cytomegalovirus exposure and HLA in healthy donors. Primers included in the PCR were 60 Vbeta and 13 Jbeta primers. The protocol was immunoSEQ multiplex PCR, while the TCRdb copy is restricted to in-frame clones and leaves out a portion. Of roughly 84,000 clones in the sample, around 79% were seen once. Sequenced sample: PBMCs. The sequence was obtained from a male donor in good health and CMV-seropositive.

Written as DNA, the CDR3 is TGTGCCAGCAGCTTGGACGACAGGGCGAGCTCCTACGAGCAGTACTTC. Translating gives CASSLDDRASSYEQYF. The chain recombines TRBV7-8 with TRBJ2-7; 7 bases agree with TRBD1. This CDR3 has 16 amino acids. The junction had 8 bases not matched to a gene; V was cut back by 3 bases and J by 0 bases. The germline V gene has CDR1 SGHVS and CDR2 FQNEAQ.